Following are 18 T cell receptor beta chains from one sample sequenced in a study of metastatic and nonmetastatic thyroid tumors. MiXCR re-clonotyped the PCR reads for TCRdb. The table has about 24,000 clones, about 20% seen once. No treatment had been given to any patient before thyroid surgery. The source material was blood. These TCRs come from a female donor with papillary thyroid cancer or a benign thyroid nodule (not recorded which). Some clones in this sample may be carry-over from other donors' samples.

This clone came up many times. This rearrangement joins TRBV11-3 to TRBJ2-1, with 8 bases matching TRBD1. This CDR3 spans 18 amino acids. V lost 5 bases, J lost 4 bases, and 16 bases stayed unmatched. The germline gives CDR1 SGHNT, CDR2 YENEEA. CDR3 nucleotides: TGTGCCAGCAGCCTATCTTTTACAGGACAGGGAGTTTACAATGAGCAGTTCTTC. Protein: CASSLSFTGQGVYNEQFF.

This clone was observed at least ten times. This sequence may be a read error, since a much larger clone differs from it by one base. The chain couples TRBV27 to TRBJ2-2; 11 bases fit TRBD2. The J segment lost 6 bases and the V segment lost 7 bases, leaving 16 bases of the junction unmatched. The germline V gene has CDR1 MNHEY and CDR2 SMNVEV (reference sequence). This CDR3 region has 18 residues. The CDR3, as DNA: TGTGCCAGCACCTCCCCCCTTAGCGGGAGGGTTAGTCCCGGGGAGCTGTTTTTT. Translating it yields CASTSPLSGRVSPGELFF.

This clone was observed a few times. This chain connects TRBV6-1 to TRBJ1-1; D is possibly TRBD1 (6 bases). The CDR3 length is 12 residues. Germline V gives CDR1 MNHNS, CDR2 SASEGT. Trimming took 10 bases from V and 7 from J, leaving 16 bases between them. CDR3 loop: CAITQGCLEAFF. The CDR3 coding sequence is TGTGCCATCACCCAGGGGTGCCTTGAAGCTTTCTTT.

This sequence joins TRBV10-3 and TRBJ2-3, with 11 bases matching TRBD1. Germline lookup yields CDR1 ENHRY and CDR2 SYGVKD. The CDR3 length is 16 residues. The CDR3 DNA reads TGTGCAAGGTCGGGGACAGGGGGAGAGGGCACAGATACGCAGTATTTT. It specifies CARSGTGGEGTDTQYF.

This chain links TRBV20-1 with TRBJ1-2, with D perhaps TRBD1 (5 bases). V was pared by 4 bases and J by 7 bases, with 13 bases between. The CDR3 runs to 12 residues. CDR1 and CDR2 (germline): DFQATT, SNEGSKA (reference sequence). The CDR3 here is CSAILEGRGYTF. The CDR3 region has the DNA TGCAGTGCTATCCTCGAGGGGCGTGGCTACACCTTC.

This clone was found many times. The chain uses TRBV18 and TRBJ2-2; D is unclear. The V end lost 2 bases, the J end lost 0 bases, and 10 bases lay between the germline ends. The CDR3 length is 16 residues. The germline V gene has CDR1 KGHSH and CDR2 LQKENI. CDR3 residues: CASSPVRVSNTGELFF. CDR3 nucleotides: TGTGCCAGCTCACCAGTCCGGGTCTCGAACACCGGGGAGCTGTTTTTT. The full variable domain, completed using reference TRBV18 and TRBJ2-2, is NAGVMQNPRHLVRRRGQEARLRCSPMKGHSHVYWYRQLPEEGLKFMVYLQKENIIDESGMPKERFSAEFPKEGPSILRIQQVVRGDSAAYFCASSPVRVSNTGELFFGEGSRLTVL.

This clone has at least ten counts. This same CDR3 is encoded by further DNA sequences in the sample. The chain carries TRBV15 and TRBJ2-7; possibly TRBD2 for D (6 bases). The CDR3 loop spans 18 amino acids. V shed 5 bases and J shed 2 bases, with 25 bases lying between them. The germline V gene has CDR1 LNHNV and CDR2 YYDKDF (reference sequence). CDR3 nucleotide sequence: TGTGCCACCAGCCCAGATGCCCCCCACCGAGGGAGGCCCTACGAGCAGTACTTC. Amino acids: CATSPDAPHRGRPYEQYF.

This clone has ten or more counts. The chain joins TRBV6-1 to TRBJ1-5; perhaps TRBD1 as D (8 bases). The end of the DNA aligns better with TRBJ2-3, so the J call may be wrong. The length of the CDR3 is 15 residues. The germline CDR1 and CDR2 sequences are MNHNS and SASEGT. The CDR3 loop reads CASRGGQGAVQPQYF. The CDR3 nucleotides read TGTGCCAGCAGGGGGGGGCAGGGGGCGGTTCAGCCCCAGTATTTT.

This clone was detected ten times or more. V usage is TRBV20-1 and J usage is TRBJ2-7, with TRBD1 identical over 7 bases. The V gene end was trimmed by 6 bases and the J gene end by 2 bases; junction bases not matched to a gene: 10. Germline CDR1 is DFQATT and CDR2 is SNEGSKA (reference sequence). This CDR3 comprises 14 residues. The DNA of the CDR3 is TGCAGTGCCCCGGACAGGTCGCGTCCCTACGAGCAGTACTTC. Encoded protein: CSAPDRSRPYEQYF.

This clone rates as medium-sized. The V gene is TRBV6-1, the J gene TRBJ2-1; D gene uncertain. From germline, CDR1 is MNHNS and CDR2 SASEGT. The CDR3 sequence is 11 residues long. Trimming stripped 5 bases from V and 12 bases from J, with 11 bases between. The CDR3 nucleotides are TGTGCCAGCAGTTTAAACCATTGGCAGTTCTTC. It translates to CASSLNHWQFF.

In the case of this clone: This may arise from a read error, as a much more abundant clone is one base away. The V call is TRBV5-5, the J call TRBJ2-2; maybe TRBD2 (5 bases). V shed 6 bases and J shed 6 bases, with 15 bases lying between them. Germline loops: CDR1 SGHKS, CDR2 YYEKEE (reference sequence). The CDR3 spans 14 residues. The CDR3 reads CASKPAVVAGELFF. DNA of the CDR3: TGTGCCAGCAAGCCAGCGGTAGTTGCCGGGGAGCTGTTTTTT. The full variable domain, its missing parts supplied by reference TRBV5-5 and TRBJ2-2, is DAGVTQSPTHLIKTRGQQVTLRCSPISGHKSVSWYQQVLGQGPQFIFQYYEKEERGRGNFPDRFSARQFPNYSSELNVNALLLGDSALYLCASKPAVVAGELFFGEGSRLTVL.

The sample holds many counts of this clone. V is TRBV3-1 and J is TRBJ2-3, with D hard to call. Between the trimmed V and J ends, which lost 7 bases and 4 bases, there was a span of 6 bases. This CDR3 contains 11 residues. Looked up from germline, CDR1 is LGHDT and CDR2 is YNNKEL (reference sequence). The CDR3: CASTAADTQYF. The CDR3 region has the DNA TGTGCCAGCACTGCCGCAGATACGCAGTATTTT.

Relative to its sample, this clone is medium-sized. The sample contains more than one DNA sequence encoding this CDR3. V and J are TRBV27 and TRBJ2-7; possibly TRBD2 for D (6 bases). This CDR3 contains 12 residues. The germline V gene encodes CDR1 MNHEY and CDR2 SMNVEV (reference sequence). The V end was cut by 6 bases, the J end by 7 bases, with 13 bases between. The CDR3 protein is CASSPGVKEQYF. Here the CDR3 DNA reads TGTGCCAGCAGCCCGGGGGTGAAAGAGCAGTACTTC.

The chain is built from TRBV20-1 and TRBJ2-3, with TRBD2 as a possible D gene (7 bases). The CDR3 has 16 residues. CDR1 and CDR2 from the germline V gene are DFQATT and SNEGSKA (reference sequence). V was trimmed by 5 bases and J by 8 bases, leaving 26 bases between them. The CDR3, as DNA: TGCAGTGCTCCGGGGGGCCGGACACAGGCACGGTGTACGCAGTATTTT. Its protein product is CSAPGGRTQARCTQYF.

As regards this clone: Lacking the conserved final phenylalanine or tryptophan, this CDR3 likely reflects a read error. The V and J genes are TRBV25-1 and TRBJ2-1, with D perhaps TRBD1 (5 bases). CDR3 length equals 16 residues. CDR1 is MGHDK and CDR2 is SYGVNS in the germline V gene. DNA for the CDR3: TGTGCCATCAGTGACAGCCCGGTCTCGGATTTGGGTGAGCAGTTCTTA. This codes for CAISDSPVSDLGEQFL.

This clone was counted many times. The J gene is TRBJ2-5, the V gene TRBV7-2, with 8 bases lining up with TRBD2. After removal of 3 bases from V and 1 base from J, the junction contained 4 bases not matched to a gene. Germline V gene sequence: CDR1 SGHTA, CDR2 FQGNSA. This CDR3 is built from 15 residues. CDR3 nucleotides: TGTGCCAGCAGCTTCTCTAGCGGGCTCCAAGAGACCCAGTACTTC. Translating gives CASSFSSGLQETQYF.

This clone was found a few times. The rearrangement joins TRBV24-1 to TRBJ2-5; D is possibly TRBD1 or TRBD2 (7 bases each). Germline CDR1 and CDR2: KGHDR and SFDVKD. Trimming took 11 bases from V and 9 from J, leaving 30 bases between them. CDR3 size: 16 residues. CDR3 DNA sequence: TGTGCCATCACGAACCCCGGTACAGGGGAGGGAAAGGCCCAGTACTTC. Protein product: CAITNPGTGEGKAQYF.

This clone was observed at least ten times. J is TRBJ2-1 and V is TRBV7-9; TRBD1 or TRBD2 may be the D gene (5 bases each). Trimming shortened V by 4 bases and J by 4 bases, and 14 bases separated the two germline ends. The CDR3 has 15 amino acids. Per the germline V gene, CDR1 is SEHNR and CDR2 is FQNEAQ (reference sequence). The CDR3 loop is CASSYSRDEYNEQFF. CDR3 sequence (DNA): TGTGCCAGCAGCTACTCTCGGGACGAATACAATGAGCAGTTCTTC.